What follows is one T cell receptor beta chain and its context. Profiled with immunoSEQ multiplex PCR; TCRdb holds only in-frame clones, not every one. The data contain about 130,000 clones, about 83% of them seen just once; the ten biggest clones take up about 2.4%. V shed 4 bases and J 4 bases; nucleotides not matched to a gene: 3. CDR3 size: 16 residues. From germline, CDR1 is MNHNS and CDR2 SASEGT. These data belong to a study of PD-L1 blockade in urothelial cancer. Across the whole study: Bladder-origin urothelial cancer in males covered twenty-five of 29 patients. Previous chemotherapy exposure amounted to 0 to 3 regimens for patients. Median T cell yield from blood was 130,000 to 150,000. Blood was analyzed 3 weeks (second dose) and 6 weeks after treatment start.

The sample's time point: peripheral blood 6 weeks after treatment start. This receptor was identified in a man aged 45 to 65 with urothelial cancer. The sequenced sample was PBMCs, obtained around atezolizumab (anti-PD-L1) treatment. The J gene is TRBJ2-2, the V gene TRBV6-1; 13 positions agree with TRBD2. CDR3 bases: TGTGCCAGCAGTGTAGGACTAGCGGGAGTCACCGGGGAGCTGTTTTTT. Translating it yields CASSVGLAGVTGELFF.